Following are 13 T cell receptor beta chains from one sample sequenced in a study of blood T cell repertoires in COVID-19. Using immunoSEQ multiplex PCR, the repertoire was profiled, and TCRdb retains in-frame clones only, with some absent. The table shows roughly 140,000 clones, with roughly 81% occurring only once. Material for sequencing was peripheral blood. The source is a human donor with acute or convalescent COVID-19. The donor label of this sample is uncertain.

The chain couples TRBV27 to TRBJ2-6; D not resolved. With 3 bases removed from V and 2 bases from J, the gap between germline ends came to 8 bases. This CDR3 region has 15 residues. CDR1 and CDR2 from the germline V gene are MNHEY and SMNVEV (reference sequence). DNA for the CDR3: TGTGCCAGCAGTTTCCTACCCCCTGGGGCCAACGTCCTGACTTTC. As protein: CASSFLPPGANVLTF.

The chain employs TRBV5-1 and TRBJ1-1, with 12 bases aligning to TRBD1. The V gene's germline CDR1 is SGHRS and CDR2 YFSETQ. Trimming at V came to 0 bases and at J to 4 bases, leaving 10 bases not matched to a gene. The length of the CDR3 is 18 residues. CDR3 DNA: TGCGCCAGCAGCTTGGGACCGGGACAGGGGGCGAGAATCACTGAAGCTTTCTTT. Amino acid sequence: CASSLGPGQGARITEAFF.

The chain links TRBV7-3 to TRBJ2-1; 7 bases are a match to TRBD2. CDR3 size: 15 residues. V lost 0 bases, J lost 6 bases, and 5 bases stayed unmatched. Germline CDR1 is SGHTA and CDR2 is FQGTGA. This chain's CDR3 is CASSLTAGKGNEQFF. The CDR3 DNA reads as TGTGCCAGCAGCTTAACAGCGGGGAAGGGCAATGAGCAGTTCTTC.

V usage is TRBV18 and J usage is TRBJ2-3, with 9 bases identical to TRBD2. The CDR3 runs to 16 residues. CDR1 is KGHSH, CDR2 LQKENI, per germline. V lost 6 bases and J lost 3; bases outside the gene matches: 10. CDR3 residues: CASSRRTSGGTDTQYF. The CDR3 DNA follows: TGTGCCAGCTCTCGCCGAACAAGCGGGGGGACAGATACGCAGTATTTT.

Points on this clone: A read error may produce the germline difference seen at one junction end. The gene calls are TRBV7-7 and TRBJ1-6; D remains unclear. The CDR3 is 13 amino acids. Germline loops: CDR1 SSHAT, CDR2 FNYEAQ (reference sequence). DNA of the CDR3: TGTGCTAGCAGCTTAGATTCCTATTCACCCCTCCACTTT. This gives the protein CASSLDSYSPLHF.

This chain joins TRBV5-1 and TRBJ2-2, with a possible D match to TRBD2 (7 bases). This CDR3 is 15 amino acids long. Germline V gene sequence: CDR1 SGHRS, CDR2 YFSETQ. V was cut by 4 bases and J by 8 bases, with 18 bases left in between. The CDR3 sequence: CASSPYPGGDGELFF. DNA of the CDR3: TGCGCCAGCAGCCCCTATCCGGGGGGCGATGGGGAGCTGTTTTTT.

In this sample, this clone turned up once. The chain couples TRBV10-3 to TRBJ1-1; 8 nucleotides line up with TRBD1. The V and J ends lost 3 bases and 3 bases, in that order; junction bases with no gene match: 6. CDR3 length: 15 amino acids. Germline V CDR1 and CDR2: ENHRY, SYGVKD. The chain's CDR3 is CAISDPVTGDTEAFF. As DNA, the CDR3 is TGTGCCATCAGTGATCCCGTGACAGGGGACACTGAAGCTTTCTTT.

The count of this clone is one. The chain has TRBV6-6 and TRBJ2-5; 13 bases are shared with TRBD2. The CDR3 consists of 16 residues. V gave up 6 bases and J gave up 4 bases; unmatched junction bases: 8. The germline V gene encodes CDR1 MNHNY and CDR2 SVGAGI (reference sequence). The CDR3 DNA reads as TGTGCCAGCAGGCCGACTAGCGGGGGGCCGGGAGAGACCCAGTACTTC. Translation: CASRPTSGGPGETQYF.

The chain carries TRBV29-1 and TRBJ1-1, with D unresolved. Trimming cost V 3 bases and J 1 base, with 6 bases left between them. CDR1 is SQVTM, CDR2 ANQGSEA, per germline. The CDR3 contains 12 residues. The CDR3 loop is CSVDFGNTEAFF. Here the CDR3 DNA reads TGCAGCGTTGATTTCGGGAACACTGAAGCTTTCTTT.

This clone has just a few counts. The gene calls are TRBV9 and TRBJ2-2, with D possibly TRBD1 on 5 matching bases. The CDR3 covers 14 residues. CDR1 is SGDLS, CDR2 YYNGEE, per germline. V dropped 3 bases and J dropped 3 bases, with 9 bases sitting between them. This CDR3 is CASSGGGDTGELFF. Written as DNA, the CDR3 is TGTGCCAGCAGCGGGGGCGGAGACACCGGGGAGCTGTTTTTT.

The rearrangement links TRBV15 to TRBJ1-6, with TRBD1 matching over 7 bases. After removal of 0 bases from V and 4 bases from J, the junction contained 6 bases not matched to a gene. The germline gives CDR1 LNHNV, CDR2 YYDKDF (reference sequence). The CDR3 sequence is 17 residues long. CDR3 nucleotide sequence: TGTGCCACCAGCAGAGATACCGACAGGGAGTATAATTCACCCCTCCACTTT. This translates into CATSRDTDREYNSPLHF.

The chain uses TRBV5-4 and TRBJ1-1, with D perhaps matching TRBD1 (6 bases). From germline, CDR1 is SGHNT and CDR2 YYREEE (reference sequence). The ends were cut back, 6 bases at V and 6 bases at J, with 15 bases in the middle. This CDR3 is built from 13 residues. The CDR3 sequence is CASKLQGSAEAFF. The CDR3 DNA reads as TGTGCCAGCAAACTGCAGGGGAGCGCTGAAGCTTTCTTT. Complete variable domain (other parts from reference TRBV5-4 and TRBJ1-1): ETGVTQSPTHLIKTRGQQVTLRCSSQSGHNTVSWYQQALGQGPQFIFQYYREEENGRGNFPPRFSGLQFPNYSSELNVNALELDDSALYLCASKLQGSAEAFFGQGTRLTVV.

The rearrangement joins TRBV2 to TRBJ2-2; TRBD1 agrees at 8 bases. The V gene end was trimmed by 3 bases and the J gene end by 6 bases; junction bases not matched to a gene: 6. CDR3 length: 15 residues. Germline CDR1 is SNHLY and CDR2 is FYNNEI. As DNA, the CDR3 is TGTGCCAGCAGTGAGTGGACAGGGACCCCCGGGGAGCTGTTTTTT. This codes for CASSEWTGTPGELFF.